This is a list of T cell receptor beta chains from one sample in a study of T cells after posttransplantation cyclophosphamide. Using immunoSEQ multiplex PCR, the repertoire was profiled, and TCRdb retains in-frame clones only, with some absent. The data show around 35,000 clones, none appearing only once, with more than 4.5% held by the ten largest. Sequences were obtained from PBMCs. All receptors derive from a man aged 25 to 45 in good health and a related stem cell transplant donor. Each CDR3 is given without its conserved first and last residue. A D gene is named only where the DNA matches it firmly.

D gene,V gene,J gene,CDR3 protein
TRBD1,TRBV12-3/TRBV12-4,TRBJ1-5,ASSAGQGPGSQPQH
TRBD1,TRBV19,TRBJ2-2,ASSIVGLGQGSTGELF
.,TRBV6-5,TRBJ2-7,ASCGGSGEQY
.,TRBV28,TRBJ1-6,ASSLGGTNSPLH
TRBD1,TRBV6-2/TRBV6-3,TRBJ1-5,AAGTVQEPQH
TRBD1,TRBV12-3/TRBV12-4,TRBJ1-5,ASTLTGGNQPQH
.,TRBV25-1,TRBJ2-1,ASSEYRLNEQF
.,TRBV28,TRBJ1-5,ASTHFPSGVEQPQH
TRBD1,TRBV6-2/TRBV6-3,TRBJ2-3,ASSYLLRGQKYGTDTQY
.,TRBV28,TRBJ1-4,ASSLYGATNEKLF
TRBD1,TRBV6-2/TRBV6-3,TRBJ2-2,ASSYRGQGTGELF
.,TRBV19,TRBJ1-2,ASSVGGQGYT
TRBD2,TRBV5-1,TRBJ2-1,ASSLGTSGVYNEQF
.,TRBV5-6,TRBJ2-1,ASSFLLTGEQF
TRBD2,TRBV2,TRBJ2-5,ASQRLAGGETQY
TRBD2,TRBV12-5,TRBJ2-2,ASGLGLAGNTGELF
.,TRBV2,TRBJ2-3,ASRTVADTQY
.,TRBV2,TRBJ1-2,ASSASNYGYT
TRBD1,TRBV5-1,TRBJ2-7,ASSLEPGQGYEQY
TRBD1,TRBV19,TRBJ2-2,ASRRTGNTGELF
TRBD2,TRBV27,TRBJ2-3,ASSLAQRGAITDTQY
.,TRBV27,TRBJ2-3,ASSLFRQADTQY
.,TRBV12-3/TRBV12-4,TRBJ1-6,ASSLIAGNSPLH
.,TRBV11-3,TRBJ2-2,ASTKDTAGELF
TRBD1,TRBV7-2,TRBJ1-4,ASSLDARGLRREKLF
TRBD1,TRBV6-5,TRBJ2-3,ASSAVGQGTDTQY
.,TRBV19,TRBJ1-6,ASTEKGRPLH
TRBD1,TRBV7-6,TRBJ2-2,ASSRTGINTGELF
TRBD2,TRBV12-3/TRBV12-4,TRBJ2-1,ASSFIAGHNEQF
TRBD2,TRBV24-1,TRBJ2-5,ATSDPRKSSGVRIETQY
TRBD2,TRBV6-2/TRBV6-3,TRBJ2-7,ASNERGVSYEQY
TRBD2,TRBV12-3/TRBV12-4,TRBJ2-1,ASSLSSGGLRKF
.,TRBV6-5,TRBJ2-2,ASSWGQNTGELF
TRBD2,TRBV12-3/TRBV12-4,TRBJ2-4,ASRKGSGGDTKNIQY
.,TRBV6-5,TRBJ2-1,ASSYEGLTRNEQF
TRBD1,TRBV2,TRBJ2-7,ASSAQGFNEQY
.,TRBV10-2,TRBJ1-2,ASSEMGARGYGYT
.,TRBV4-1,TRBJ1-2,ASSQSTAGYGYT
TRBD1,TRBV2,TRBJ2-7,ATKLGTEYEQY
.,TRBV11-2,TRBJ2-3,ASSLDLAADTQY
TRBD1,TRBV5-6,TRBJ1-1,ASSLVAGGNAF
TRBD2,TRBV2,TRBJ2-3,ASKGTSGGSHTDTQY
.,TRBV18,TRBJ1-1,ASSPLSGQSPMNTEAF
.,TRBV6-1,TRBJ1-5,ASSEGYNQPQH
.,TRBV11-2,TRBJ1-5,ASSLEGHSNQPQH
TRBD1,TRBV25-1,TRBJ1-1,ASSETTGGFAEAF
TRBD1,TRBV7-9,TRBJ2-3,ASSPGQTGPDTQY
TRBD1,TRBV15,TRBJ2-7,ATSTGGQGSEQY
TRBD1,TRBV13,TRBJ1-1,ASSFLQGENTEAF
TRBD1,TRBV15,TRBJ1-1,ATSHRQGADTEAF
TRBD1,TRBV29-1,TRBJ1-2,SVEVEQGRYGYT
.,TRBV29-1,TRBJ1-2,SVETDSDGYT
TRBD1,TRBV7-3,TRBJ1-6,ASSISGQGRNSPLH
.,TRBV4-1,TRBJ1-1,ASSKGGGNQVAF
.,TRBV6-1,TRBJ1-5,ASRNTGFGQPQH